This is a list of T cell receptor beta chains from one sample in a study of T cell responses to AZD1222 COVID-19 vaccine. Libraries were prepared by immunoSEQ multiplex PCR; TCRdb keeps only in-frame clonotypes and omits some of them. Among over 90,000 clones, over 70% were seen once, and the ten largest hold 20%. This specimen was peripheral blood, taken on day 0 of AZD1222 vaccination. These receptors all come from an adult in good health. Both conserved end residues are part of each CDR3. D genes are given only for firm matches. Clone size is not always given. Where it is, it says once, few, many or a class for expanded clones.

TRBJ1-5 | . | . | TRBV19 | CATSRTGGYQPQHF | TGTGCCACTAGTCGGACGGGGGGTTATCAGCCCCAGCATTTT
TRBJ1-1 | TRBD1 | . | TRBV6-2/TRBV6-3 | CASSRQGRGTEAFF | TGTGCCAGCAGTAGACAGGGTAGGGGCACTGAAGCTTTCTTT
TRBJ1-3 | . | . | TRBV9 | CASSVDTGDRGNTIYF | TGTGCCAGCAGCGTAGATACCGGGGACCGCGGAAACACCATATATTTT
TRBJ2-6 | . | . | TRBV5-1 | CASSSGRPIATGGGANVLTF | TGCGCCAGCAGCTCGGGGCGCCCCATAGCTACTGGCGGTGGGGCCAACGTCCTGACTTTC
TRBJ2-5 | . | . | TRBV11-2 | CASSLVLEGTQYF | TGTGCCAGCAGCTTGGTACTAGAGGGGACCCAGTACTTC
TRBJ1-1 | TRBD1 | . | TRBV6-6 | CASLKQGWTEAFF | TGTGCCAGTTTAAAACAGGGGTGGACTGAAGCTTTCTTT
TRBJ1-2 | . | . | TRBV4-3 | CASSPVGQNGYTF | TGCGCCAGCAGCCCAGTCGGGCAAAATGGCTACACCTTC
TRBJ1-6 | TRBD1 | few | TRBV7-2 | CATGSGQVYNSPLHF | TGTGCCACCGGGAGTGGACAGGTATATAATTCACCCCTCCACTTT
TRBJ2-5 | . | . | TRBV11-2 | CASSLDLGRETQYF | TGTGCCAGCAGCTTAGATCTAGGCCGGGAGACCCAGTACTTC
TRBJ2-5 | . | . | TRBV15 | CATSRDLGDGETQYF | TGTGCCACCAGCAGAGATTTAGGGGACGGGGAGACCCAGTACTTC
TRBJ1-2 | TRBD1 | . | TRBV5-1 | CASSWDRDYGYTF | TGCGCCAGCAGCTGGGACAGGGACTATGGCTACACCTTC
TRBJ1-2 | . | . | TRBV5-4 | CASSSTAYGYTF | TGTGCCAGCAGCTCGACAGCATATGGCTACACCTTC
TRBJ2-1 | . | . | TRBV10-1 | CASSESGGMRYNEQFF | TGCGCCAGCAGTGAGTCTGGGGGAATGAGGTACAATGAGCAGTTCTTC
TRBJ1-1 | . | . | TRBV2 | CASSRGAEAFF | TGTGCCAGCAGTCGAGGGGCTGAAGCTTTCTTT
TRBJ2-7 | TRBD2 | . | TRBV7-2 | CASSFSGGNYEQYF | TGTGCCAGCAGCTTTAGCGGGGGGAACTACGAGCAGTACTTC
TRBJ2-5 | . | . | TRBV18 | CASSPNQETQYF | TGTGCCAGCTCACCTAACCAAGAGACCCAGTACTTC
TRBJ1-2 | . | . | TRBV11-2 | CASSPQLAGNYGYTF | TGTGCCAGCAGCCCACAGCTGGCAGGGAACTATGGCTACACCTTC
TRBJ2-2 | . | . | TRBV18 | CASSSTGLRTGELFF | TGTGCCAGCTCATCTACAGGGTTAAGGACCGGGGAGCTGTTTTTT
TRBJ1-2 | . | . | TRBV7-2 | CASSPPGGPYGYTF | TGTGCCAGCAGCCCCCCCGGTGGTCCCTATGGCTACACCTTC